This TCR beta chain appears in the sequencing data of a study of naive and memory T cell subsets. This CDR3 spans 15 amino acids. Germline CDR1 is MRHNA and CDR2 is SNTAGT. The junction had 6 bases not matched to a gene; V was cut back by 3 bases and J by 6 bases. In its sample, this clonotype was seen a few times. Treatment: skin biopsy from PPD injection site in Mantoux-positive individual. Cells were not sorted; total RNA input targeted about 1 to 1000 ng. Reverse transcription of blood and skin TCR RNA was primed at alpha and beta constant regions. TCRdb recomputed calls from the UMI-ligation and nested PCR reads with MiXCR, one row per CDR3 protein. The sample comprises 15,000 to 20,000 distinct CDR3 sequences, roughly 9% of which are singletons, and 6.5% to 7% rests with the top ten.

This TCR was recovered from an adult in good health. This material consisted of skin, taken from a tuberculin skin test site. The rearrangement uses TRBV6-4 and TRBJ2-1, with TRBD2 matching over 9 bases. CDR3 coding DNA: TGTGCCAGCAGTGAGACGGCGGGGGGGGGCAATGAGCAGTTCTTC. Translating it yields CASSETAGGGNEQFF.